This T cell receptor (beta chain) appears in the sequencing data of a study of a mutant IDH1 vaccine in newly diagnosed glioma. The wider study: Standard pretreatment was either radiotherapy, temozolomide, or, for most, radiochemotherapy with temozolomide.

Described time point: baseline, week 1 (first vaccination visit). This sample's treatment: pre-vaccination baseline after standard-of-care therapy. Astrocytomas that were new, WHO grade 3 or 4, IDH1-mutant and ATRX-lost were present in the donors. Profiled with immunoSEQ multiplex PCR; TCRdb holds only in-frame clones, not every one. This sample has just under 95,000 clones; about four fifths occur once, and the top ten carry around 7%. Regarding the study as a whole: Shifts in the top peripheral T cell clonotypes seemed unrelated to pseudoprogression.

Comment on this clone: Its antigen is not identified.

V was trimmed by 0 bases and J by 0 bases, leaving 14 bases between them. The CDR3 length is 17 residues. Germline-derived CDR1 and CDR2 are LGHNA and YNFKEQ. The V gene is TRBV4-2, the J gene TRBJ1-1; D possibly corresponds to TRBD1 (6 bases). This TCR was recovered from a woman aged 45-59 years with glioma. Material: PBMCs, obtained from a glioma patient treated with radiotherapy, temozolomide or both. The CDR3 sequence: CASSQDMQGWVNTEAFF. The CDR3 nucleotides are TGTGCCAGCAGCCAAGATATGCAGGGGTGGGTGAACACTGAAGCTTTCTTT.